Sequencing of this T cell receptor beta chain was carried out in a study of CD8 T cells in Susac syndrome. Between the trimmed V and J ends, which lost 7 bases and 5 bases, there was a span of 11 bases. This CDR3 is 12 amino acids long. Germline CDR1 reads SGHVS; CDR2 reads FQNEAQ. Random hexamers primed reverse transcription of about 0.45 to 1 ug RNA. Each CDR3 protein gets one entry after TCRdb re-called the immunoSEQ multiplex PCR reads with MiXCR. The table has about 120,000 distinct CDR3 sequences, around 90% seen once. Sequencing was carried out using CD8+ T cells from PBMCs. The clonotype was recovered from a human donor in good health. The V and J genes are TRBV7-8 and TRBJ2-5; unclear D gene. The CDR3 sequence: CASTRPQETQYF. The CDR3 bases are TGTGCCAGCACCCGACCTCAGGAGACCCAGTACTTC. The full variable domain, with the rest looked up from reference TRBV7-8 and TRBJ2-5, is GAGVSQSPRYKVAKRGQDVALRCDPISGHVSLFWYQQALGQGPEFLTYFQNEAQLDKSGLPSDRFFAERPEGSVSTLKIQRTQQEDSAVYLCASTRPQETQYFGPGTRLLVL.